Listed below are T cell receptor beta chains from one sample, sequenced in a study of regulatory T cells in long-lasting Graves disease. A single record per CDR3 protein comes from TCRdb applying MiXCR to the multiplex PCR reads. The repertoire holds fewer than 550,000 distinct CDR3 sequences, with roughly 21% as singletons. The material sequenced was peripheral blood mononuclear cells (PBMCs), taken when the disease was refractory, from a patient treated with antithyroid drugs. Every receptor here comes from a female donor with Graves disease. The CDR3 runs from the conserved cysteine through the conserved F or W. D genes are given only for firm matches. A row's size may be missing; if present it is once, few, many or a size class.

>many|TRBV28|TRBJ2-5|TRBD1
CASSSVIITGGRQETQYF
TGTGCCAGCAGTTCCGTCATAATCACAGGGGGCCGTCAAGAGACCCAGTACTTC
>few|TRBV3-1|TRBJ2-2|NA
CASSQDWSGNTGELFF
TGTGCCAGCAGCCAAGATTGGTCCGGAAACACCGGGGAGCTGTTTTTT
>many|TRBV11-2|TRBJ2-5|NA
CASSSVGILETQYF
TGTGCCAGCAGCTCCGTGGGAATTCTAGAGACCCAGTACTTC
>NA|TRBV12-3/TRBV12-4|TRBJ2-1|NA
CASSPGRSYEQFF
TGTGCCAGCAGCCCTGGTCGCTCCTATGAGCAGTTCTTC
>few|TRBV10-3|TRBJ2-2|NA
CAISETAITGELFF
TGTGCCATCAGTGAGACAGCGATCACCGGGGAGCTGTTTTTT
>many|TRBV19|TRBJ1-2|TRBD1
CASSIAGQGNYGYTF
TGTGCCAGTAGTATAGCGGGACAGGGGAACTATGGCTACACCTTC
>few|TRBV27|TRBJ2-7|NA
CASSLTGTFHNEQYF
TGTGCCAGCAGTTTAACAGGGACCTTTCACAACGAGCAGTACTTC
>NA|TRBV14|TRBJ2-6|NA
CASSRRGLTGANVLTF
TGTGCCAGCAGCCGGAGAGGGCTGACTGGGGCCAACGTCCTGACTTTC
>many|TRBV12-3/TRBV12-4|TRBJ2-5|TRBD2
CASSVNSGGEETQYF
TGTGCCAGCAGTGTGAACAGCGGGGGGGAAGAGACCCAGTACTTC
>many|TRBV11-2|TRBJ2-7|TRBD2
CASSFASGINEQYF
TGTGCCAGCAGCTTCGCTAGCGGGATCAACGAGCAGTACTTC
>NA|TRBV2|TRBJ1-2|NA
CASSEGRGDYGYTF
TGTGCCAGCAGTGAGGGCCGGGGGGACTATGGCTACACCTTC
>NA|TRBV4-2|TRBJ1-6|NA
CASSQGPGESSPLHF
TGTGCCAGCAGCCAAGGGCCAGGGGAAAGCTCACCCCTCCACTTT
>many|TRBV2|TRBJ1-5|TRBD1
CASSQGGAPGNQPQHF
TGTGCCAGCAGTCAGGGGGGGGCGCCGGGCAATCAGCCCCAGCATTTT
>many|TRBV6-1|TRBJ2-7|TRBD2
CASNFGGGNEQYF
TGTGCCAGCAACTTCGGGGGGGGAAACGAGCAGTACTTC
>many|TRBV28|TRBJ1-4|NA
CASSFTFSGVAGGKLFF
TGTGCCAGCAGTTTTACTTTCTCAGGGGTCGCCGGAGGAAAACTGTTTTTT
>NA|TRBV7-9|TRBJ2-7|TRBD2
CASRGGSGYEQYF
TGTGCCAGCAGGGGCGGGAGTGGCTACGAGCAGTACTTC
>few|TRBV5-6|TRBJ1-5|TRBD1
CASSLTRQGFQPQHF
TGTGCCAGCAGCTTGACTAGACAGGGGTTTCAGCCCCAGCATTTT
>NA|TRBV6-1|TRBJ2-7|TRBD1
CASRPTGGLSYEQYF
TGTGCCAGCAGACCGACAGGGGGCCTCTCCTACGAGCAGTACTTC
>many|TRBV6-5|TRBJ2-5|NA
CASSYSRHLIEETQYF
TGTGCCAGCAGTTACTCGCGACACCTGATTGAAGAGACCCAGTACTTC
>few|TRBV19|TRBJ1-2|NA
CASSTAGGVVGYTF
TGTGCCAGTAGTACCGCCGGGGGAGTAGTTGGCTACACCTTC
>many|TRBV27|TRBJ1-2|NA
CASSSIPSNYGYTF
TGTGCCAGCAGTTCAATCCCTTCAAACTATGGCTACACCTTC
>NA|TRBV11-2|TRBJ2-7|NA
CASSHLQGISYEQYF
TGTGCCAGCAGCCACCTCCAGGGGATCTCCTACGAGCAGTACTTC
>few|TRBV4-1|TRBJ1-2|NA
CASSQDNPYYGYTF
TGCGCCAGCAGCCAAGATAATCCATACTATGGCTACACCTTC
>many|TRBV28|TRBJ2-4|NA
CASSFSWARNIQYF
TGTGCCAGCAGTTTTTCTTGGGCCCGAAACATTCAGTACTTC
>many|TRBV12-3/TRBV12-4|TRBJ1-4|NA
CASTLGLVGTNEKLFF
TGTGCCAGCACTCTAGGGCTTGTGGGGACTAATGAAAAACTGTTTTTT
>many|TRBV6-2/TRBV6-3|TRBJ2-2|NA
CASASGNTGELFF
TGTGCCAGCGCCTCCGGGAACACCGGGGAGCTGTTTTTT
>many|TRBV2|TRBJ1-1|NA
CASSEEGGAAAFF
TGTGCCAGCAGTGAAGAAGGAGGGGCGGCGGCTTTCTTT
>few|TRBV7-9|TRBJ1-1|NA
CASSLDGLGRMNTEAFF
TGTGCCAGCAGCTTAGACGGGCTGGGGCGGATGAACACTGAAGCTTTCTTT
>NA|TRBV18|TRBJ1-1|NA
CASSLPTRHTEAFF
TGTGCCAGCTCATTACCCACCCGTCACACTGAAGCTTTCTTT
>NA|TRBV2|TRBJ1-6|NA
CASSLVGPTYNSPLHF
TGTGCCAGCAGCTTGGTTGGTCCGACCTATAATTCACCCCTCCACTTT
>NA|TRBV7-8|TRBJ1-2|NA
CATGTRARGPLGYTF
TGTGCCACCGGGACCCGGGCGCGCGGCCCGCTGGGCTACACCTTC
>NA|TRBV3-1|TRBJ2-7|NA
CASSQVLGGGPLYYEQYF
TGTGCCAGCAGCCAAGTCTTAGGAGGCGGCCCACTATACTACGAGCAGTACTTC
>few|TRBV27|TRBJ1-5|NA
CASRRTFDSNQPQHF
TGTGCCAGCAGAAGGACATTCGATAGCAATCAGCCCCAGCATTTT
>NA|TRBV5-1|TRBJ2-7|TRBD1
CASSLEGSGTGDEQYF
TGCGCCAGCAGCTTGGAGGGTTCCGGGACAGGGGACGAGCAGTACTTC
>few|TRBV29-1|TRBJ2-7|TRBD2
CSVRGGPGLAFYEQYF
TGCAGCGTTCGGGGGGGTCCGGGACTAGCGTTTTACGAGCAGTACTTC
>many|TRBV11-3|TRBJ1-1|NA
CASSLARMNTEAFF
TGTGCCAGCAGCTTAGCCCGGATGAACACTGAAGCTTTCTTT
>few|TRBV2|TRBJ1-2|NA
CASRRAGGIYGYTF
TGTGCCAGCAGGAGGGCGGGGGGCATTTATGGCTACACCTTC
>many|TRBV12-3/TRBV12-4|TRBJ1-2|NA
CASSSDGPNGYTF
TGTGCCAGCAGTTCGGACGGGCCAAACGGCTACACCTTC
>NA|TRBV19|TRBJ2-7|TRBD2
CASSFGLAGGPYEQYF
TGTGCCAGTAGTTTCGGTCTAGCGGGAGGCCCCTACGAGCAGTACTTC
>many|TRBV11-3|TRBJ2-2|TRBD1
CASSTDRGPGELFF
TGTGCCAGCAGCACAGACAGGGGGCCCGGGGAGCTGTTTTTT
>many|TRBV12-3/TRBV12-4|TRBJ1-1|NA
CASSTYTKAFF
TGTGCCAGCAGTACCTACACTAAAGCTTTCTTT
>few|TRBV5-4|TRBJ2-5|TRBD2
CASRLAGGTKTQYF
TGTGCCAGCCGACTAGCGGGGGGCACAAAGACCCAGTACTTC
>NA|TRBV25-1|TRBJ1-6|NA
CASSDGLRENSPLHF
TGTGCCAGCAGTGACGGCCTACGGGAAAATTCACCCCTCCACTTT
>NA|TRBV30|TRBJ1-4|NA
CASRLRGINEKLFF
TGTGCCTCCCGACTCAGGGGAATTAATGAAAAACTGTTTTTT
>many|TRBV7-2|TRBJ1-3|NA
CASSPRELSSGNTIYF
TGTGCCAGCAGCCCCCGGGAACTGAGCTCTGGAAACACCATATATTTT
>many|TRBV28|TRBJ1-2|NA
CASSSAGTANYGYTF
TGTGCCAGCAGTTCCGCAGGGACGGCTAACTATGGCTACACCTTC
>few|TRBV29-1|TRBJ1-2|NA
CSVDSGYYGYTF
TGCAGCGTTGACTCGGGGTACTATGGCTACACCTTC
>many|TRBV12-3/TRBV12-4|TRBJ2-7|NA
CASTPAGSYEQYF
TGTGCCAGCACGCCGGCGGGTAGCTACGAGCAGTACTTC
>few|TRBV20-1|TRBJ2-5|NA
CSAEGRETQYF
TGCAGTGCGGAGGGCCGAGAGACCCAGTACTTC
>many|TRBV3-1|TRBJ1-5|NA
CASSQSDQPQHF
TGTGCCAGCAGCCAATCGGATCAGCCCCAGCATTTT
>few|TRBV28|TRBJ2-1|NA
CASTPGVDGEQFF
TGTGCCAGCACCCCGGGGGTGGATGGTGAGCAGTTCTTC
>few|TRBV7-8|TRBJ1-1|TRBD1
CASSQPLDRSTEAFF
TGTGCCAGCAGCCAACCCTTGGACAGGTCCACTGAAGCTTTCTTT